This TCR beta chain was sequenced in a study of identical twins. Study-wide results and caveats: Interpretation of the results relied on cross-sectional statistical analysis and not on following the same donors.

TCRdb reprocessed the 5' RACE reads with MiXCR, giving one entry per CDR3 protein. Among just over 450,000 distinct CDR3 sequences listed, more than 13% were seen once. This clonotype showed up just a few times. Antigen: not known. The junction had 7 bases not matched to a gene; V was cut back by 6 bases and J by 7 bases. The CDR3 has 15 amino acids. Germline V gene lookup returns CDR1 LGHDT and CDR2 YNNKEL (reference sequence). Another study also made use of these data, one on yellow fever vaccine responses in identical twins. Per that paper: The authors reported partly convergent, partly personalized vaccine responses in identical twins.

This sequence was found in a woman in her late teens or twenties in good health. This chain uses TRBV3-1 with TRBJ2-1, with 12 bases lining up with TRBD1. The sequencing input was CD4+ T cells sorted from blood. The CDR3 DNA follows: TGTGCCAGCAGGAAGGGGACAGGGGGCTTGAATGAGCAGTTCTTC. Translating it yields CASRKGTGGLNEQFF.